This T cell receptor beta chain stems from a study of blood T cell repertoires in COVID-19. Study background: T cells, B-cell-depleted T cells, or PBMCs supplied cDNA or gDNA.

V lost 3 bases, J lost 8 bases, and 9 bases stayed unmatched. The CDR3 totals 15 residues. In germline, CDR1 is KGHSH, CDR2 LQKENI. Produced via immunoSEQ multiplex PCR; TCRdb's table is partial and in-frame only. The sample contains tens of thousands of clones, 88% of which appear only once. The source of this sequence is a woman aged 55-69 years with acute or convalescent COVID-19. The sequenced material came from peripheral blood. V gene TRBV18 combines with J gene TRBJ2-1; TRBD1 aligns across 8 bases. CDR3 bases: TGTGCCAGCTCACCGAGAATTCAGGGGGCCGATGAGCAGTTCTTC. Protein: CASSPRIQGADEQFF.